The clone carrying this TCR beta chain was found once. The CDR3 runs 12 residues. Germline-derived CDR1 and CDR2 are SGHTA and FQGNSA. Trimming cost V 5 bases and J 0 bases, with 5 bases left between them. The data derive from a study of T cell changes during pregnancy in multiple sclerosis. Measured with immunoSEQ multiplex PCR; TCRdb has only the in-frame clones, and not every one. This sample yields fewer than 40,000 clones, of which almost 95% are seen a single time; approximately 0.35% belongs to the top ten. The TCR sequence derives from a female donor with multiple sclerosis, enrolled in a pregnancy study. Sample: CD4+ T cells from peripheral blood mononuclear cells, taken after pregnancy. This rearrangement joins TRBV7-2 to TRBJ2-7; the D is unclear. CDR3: CASSLFSYEQYF. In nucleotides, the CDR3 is TGTGCCAGCAGCCTCTTCTCCTACGAGCAGTACTTC.